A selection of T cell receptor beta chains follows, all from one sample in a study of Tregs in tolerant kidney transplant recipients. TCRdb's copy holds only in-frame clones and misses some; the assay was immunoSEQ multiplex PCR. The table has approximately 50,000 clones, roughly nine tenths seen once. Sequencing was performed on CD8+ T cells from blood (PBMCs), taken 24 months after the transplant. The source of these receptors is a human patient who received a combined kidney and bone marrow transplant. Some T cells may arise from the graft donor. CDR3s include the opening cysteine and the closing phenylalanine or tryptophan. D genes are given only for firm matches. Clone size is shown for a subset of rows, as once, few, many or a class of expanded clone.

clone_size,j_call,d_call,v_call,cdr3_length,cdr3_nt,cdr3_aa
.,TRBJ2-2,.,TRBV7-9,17,TGTGCCAGCAGCTTAGCTAGTGCTAGCAGGAACACCGGGGAGCTGTTTTTT,CASSLASASRNTGELFF
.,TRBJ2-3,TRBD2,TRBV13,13,TGTGCCAGCAGTAGCGGGGGAACAGATACGCAGTATTTT,CASSSGGTDTQYF
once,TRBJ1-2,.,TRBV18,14,TGTGCCAGCTCACCAGAACAGCGGCGGCGGGGCTACACCTTC,CASSPEQRRRGYTF
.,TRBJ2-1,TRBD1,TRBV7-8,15,TGTGCCAGCAGTATTAGGACAGGGGTATACAATGAGCAGTTCTTC,CASSIRTGVYNEQFF
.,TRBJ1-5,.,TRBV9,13,TGTGCCAGCGGGGGGGGGAGCAATCAGCCCCAGCATTTT,CASGGGSNQPQHF
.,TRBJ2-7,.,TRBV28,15,TGTGCCAGCAGTTTCGTCATCACACTAGACTACGAGCAGTACTTC,CASSFVITLDYEQYF
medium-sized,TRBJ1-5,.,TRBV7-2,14,TGTGCCAGCAGCTTATCGACAGGAAATCAGCCCCAGCATTTT,CASSLSTGNQPQHF
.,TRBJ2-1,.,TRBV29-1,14,TGCAGCGTGGCCAAGCCAGGGGGGTACAATGAGCAGTTCTTC,CSVAKPGGYNEQFF
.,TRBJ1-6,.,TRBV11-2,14,TGTGCCAGCAGCTATACAGGGAATAATTCCCCCCTCCACTTT,CASSYTGNNSPLHF
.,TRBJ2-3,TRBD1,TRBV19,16,TGTGCCAGTGCTCAGGGACAGGGGTCAGAGGAAGATACACAGTATTTT,CASAQGQGSEEDTQYF
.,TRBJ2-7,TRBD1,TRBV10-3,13,TGTGCCATCAGTGACGCGACAGGGACCGAGCAGTACTTC,CAISDATGTEQYF
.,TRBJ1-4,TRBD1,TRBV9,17,TGTGCCAGCAGCGTGTCCGGGACAGGGGCAACTAATGAAAAACTGTTTTTT,CASSVSGTGATNEKLFF
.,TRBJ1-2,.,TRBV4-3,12,TGCGCCAGCAGCCAAGGAGTAGATGGCTACACCTTC,CASSQGVDGYTF
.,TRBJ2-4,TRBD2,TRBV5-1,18,TGCGCCAGCAGCTCCCCGGCGGGGGGGCCTATAGCCAAAAACATTCAGTACTTC,CASSSPAGGPIAKNIQYF
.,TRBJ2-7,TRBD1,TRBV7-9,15,TGTGCCAGCACCCCACCGGGACAGGCCTCCTACGAGCAGTACTTC,CASTPPGQASYEQYF
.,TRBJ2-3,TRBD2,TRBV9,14,TGTGCCAGCAGCCCGGGGAGGGGTCAAGATACGCAGTATTTT,CASSPGRGQDTQYF
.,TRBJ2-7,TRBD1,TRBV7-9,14,TGTGCCAGCAGCTCGAGGGACAGGGTCTACGAGCAGTACTTC,CASSSRDRVYEQYF
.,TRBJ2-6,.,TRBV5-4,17,TGTGCCAGCAGCGAAGGGACAAACCGAGGTGGGGCCAACGTCCTGACTTTC,CASSEGTNRGGANVLTF
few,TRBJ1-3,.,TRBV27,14,TGTGCCAGTGGCGGTAGTGTAGCTGGAAACACCATATATTTT,CASGGSVAGNTIYF
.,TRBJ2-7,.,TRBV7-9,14,TGTGCCAGCAGTTCTACTCGGGGGGCACAGGGGGAGTACTTC,CASSSTRGAQGEYF